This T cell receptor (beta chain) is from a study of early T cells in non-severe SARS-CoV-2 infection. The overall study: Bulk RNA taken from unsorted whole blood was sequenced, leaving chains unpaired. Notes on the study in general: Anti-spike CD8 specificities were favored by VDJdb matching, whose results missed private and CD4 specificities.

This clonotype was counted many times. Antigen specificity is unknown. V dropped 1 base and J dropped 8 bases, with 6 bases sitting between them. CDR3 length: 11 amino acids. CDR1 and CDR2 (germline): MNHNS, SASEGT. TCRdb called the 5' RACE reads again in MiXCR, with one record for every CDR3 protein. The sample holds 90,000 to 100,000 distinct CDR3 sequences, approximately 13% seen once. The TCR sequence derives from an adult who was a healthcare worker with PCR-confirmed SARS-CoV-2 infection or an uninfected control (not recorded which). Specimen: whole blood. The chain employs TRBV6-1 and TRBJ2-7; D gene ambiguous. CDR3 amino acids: CASSEGSQQYF. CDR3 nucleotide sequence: TGTGCCAGCAGTGAAGGGTCGCAGCAGTACTTC.